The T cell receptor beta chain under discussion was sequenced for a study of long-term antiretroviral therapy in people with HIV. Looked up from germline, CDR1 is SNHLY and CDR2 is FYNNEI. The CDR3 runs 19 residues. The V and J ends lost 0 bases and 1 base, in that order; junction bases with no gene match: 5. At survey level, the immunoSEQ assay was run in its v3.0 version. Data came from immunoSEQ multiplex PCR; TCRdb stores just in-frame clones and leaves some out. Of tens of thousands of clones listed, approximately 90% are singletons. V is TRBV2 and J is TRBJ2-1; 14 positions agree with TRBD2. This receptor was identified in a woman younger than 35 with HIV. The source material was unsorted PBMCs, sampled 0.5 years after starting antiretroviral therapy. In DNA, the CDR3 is TGTGCCAGCAGTGAAGCGCCCGGGACTAGCGGGAGTTCCTACAATGAGCAGTTCTTC. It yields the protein CASSEAPGTSGSSYNEQFF.